The source of this TCR beta chain is a study of Ad26.COV2.S vaccination and SARS-CoV-2 variants. Some clones are missing from TCRdb's copy, which holds only in-frame ones; the method was immunoSEQ multiplex PCR. The profile covers hundreds of thousands of clones, with about 91% appearing a single time and about 3.9% taken by the ten largest. The CDR3 spans 14 residues. Germline V CDR1 and CDR2: LNHDA, SQIVND (reference sequence). Trimming took off 7 bases at V and 0 bases at J, with 13 bases between the two ends. This clone was seen once. The rearrangement joins TRBV19 to TRBJ2-7; D is perhaps TRBD1 (6 bases). The TCR was taken from a human donor who had recovered from COVID-19. Sequences were derived from peripheral blood, sampled after recovery from COVID-19. Here the CDR3 reads CASTPGQSSYEQYF. In nucleotides, the CDR3 is TGTGCCAGTACTCCGGGACAAAGCTCCTACGAGCAGTACTTC.